A selection of T cell receptor beta chains follows, all from one sample in a study of blood T cells in healthy people across ages. TCRdb re-called the 5' RACE reads through MiXCR, storing one row per CDR3 protein. The sample has over a million distinct CDR3 sequences, 35% to 55% seen once. What was sequenced was blood. All receptors derive from a woman aged 55-70 years in good health. Both conserved end residues are part of each CDR3. The D gene is left open where the match is weak. Rows may omit the clone size; those that give it use once, few, many or a size class.

clone_size	j_call	d_call	v_call	cdr3_aa	cdr3_nt
.	TRBJ2-5	.	TRBV2	CASSEATKRVVYF	TGTGCCAGCAGTGAAGCAACCAAAAGGGTAGTGTACTTC
once	TRBJ1-5	.	TRBV19	CASSIGRDIQPQHF	TGTGCCAGTAGTATAGGGAGGGACATTCAGCCCCAGCATTTT
.	TRBJ2-6	TRBD2	TRBV11-2	CASSPRAGPLSGANVLTF	TGTGCCAGCAGCCCTCGAGCGGGACCCCTCTCTGGGGCCAACGTCCTGACTTTC
.	TRBJ2-1	TRBD2	TRBV12-3/TRBV12-4	CASSLNGGLAGETQFF	TGTGCCAGCAGTTTAAATGGCGGACTAGCGGGAGAGACCCAGTTCTTC
.	TRBJ2-5	TRBD1	TRBV6-1	CASIPPGTGQETQYF	TGTGCCAGCATCCCCCCCGGGACAGGGCAAGAGACCCAGTACTTC
.	TRBJ2-5	.	TRBV15	CATSRGSAEETRYF	TGTGCCACTAGCCGGGGGTCGGCCGAAGAGACCCGGTACTTC
.	TRBJ2-1	TRBD2	TRBV12-3/TRBV12-4	CASSQTQSGKNNEQFF	TGTGCCAGCAGTCAAACCCAAAGCGGGAAGAACAATGAGCAGTTCTTC
.	TRBJ2-1	TRBD1	TRBV18	CASSPPTGATYNEQFF	TGTGCCAGCTCACCACCGACAGGGGCGACCTACAATGAGCAGTTCTTC
few	TRBJ1-2	TRBD1	TRBV7-9	CASSSRGGGYTF	TGTGCCAGCAGCTCCAGGGGGGGTGGCTACACCTTC
few	TRBJ2-5	.	TRBV7-6	CASSPSGAYQETQYF	TGTGCCAGCAGCCCTTCCGGGGCGTACCAAGAGACCCAGTACTTC
.	TRBJ2-3	TRBD1	TRBV7-9	CASSATSPGQGVGDRQYF	TGTGCCAGCAGCGCAACTTCGCCGGGACAGGGGGTAGGAGATAGGCAGTATTTT
few	TRBJ1-1	.	TRBV7-2	CASSPRGRGVTEAFF	TGTGCCAGCAGCCCAAGGGGTCGGGGCGTGACTGAAGCTTTCTTT
.	TRBJ2-1	.	TRBV20-1	CSALMGEQFF	TGCAGTGCCCTAATGGGCGAGCAGTTCTTC
few	TRBJ1-4	TRBD1	TRBV27	CASSPRGRENEKLFF	TGTGCCAGCAGTCCCAGGGGGCGAGAGAATGAAAAACTGTTTTTT
few	TRBJ2-5	.	TRBV28	CASTETGGFQETQYF	TGTGCCAGCACAGAGACAGGAGGATTCCAAGAGACCCAGTACTTC
.	TRBJ2-7	.	TRBV5-1	CASSLELQGGDQYF	TGCGCCAGCAGCTTGGAATTACAGGGTGGGGATCAGTACTTC
.	TRBJ2-6	TRBD2	TRBV20-1	CSARREEGANVLTF	TGCAGTGCTAGACGGGAGGAAGGGGCCAACGTCCTGACTTTC
few	TRBJ2-1	.	TRBV20-1	CSATEKAVYNEQFF	TGCAGTGCTACAGAAAAAGCGGTCTACAATGAGCAGTTCTTC
.	TRBJ1-4	.	TRBV20-1	CSARDLKVGEKLFF	TGCAGTGCTAGAGATCTGAAGGTGGGGGAAAAACTGTTTTTT
.	TRBJ1-6	TRBD1	TRBV9	CASSVAGRGNSPLHF	TGTGCCAGCAGCGTAGCTGGCAGGGGGAATTCACCCCTCCACTTT
.	TRBJ2-4	.	TRBV4-2	CASSQAQNIQYF	TGTGCCAGCAGCCAAGCCCAAAACATTCAGTACTTC
.	TRBJ2-7	.	TRBV5-1	CASSFRAQGSYEQYF	TGCGCCAGCAGCTTTAGGGCCCAGGGCAGCTACGAGCAGTACTTC
.	TRBJ2-3	.	TRBV9	CASSETPLADTQYF	TGTGCCAGCAGCGAGACCCCCTTGGCGGATACGCAGTATTTT
once	TRBJ2-7	.	TRBV5-1	CASSLQQARVEQYF	TGCGCCAGCAGCTTGCAACAGGCTAGGGTCGAGCAGTACTTC
few	TRBJ2-1	TRBD2	TRBV5-1	CASCEREGLYNEQFF	TGCGCCAGCTGCGAGCGGGAGGGCCTCTACAATGAGCAGTTCTTC
once	TRBJ2-6	.	TRBV5-1	CASSFSGAGHSGANVLTF	TGCGCCAGCAGCTTTTCGGGGGCGGGACACTCTGGGGCCAACGTCCTGACTTTC
.	TRBJ2-4	.	TRBV20-1	CSTGRALDKNIQYF	TGCAGTACAGGGAGGGCCCTCGACAAAAACATTCAGTACTTC
.	TRBJ1-2	.	TRBV5-1	CASSGRQDRTFLYGYTF	TGCGCCAGCAGCGGGCGTCAGGACAGAACTTTTCTCTATGGCTACACCTTC
.	TRBJ2-5	.	TRBV28	CASSYQYNEQYF	TGTGCCAGCAGTTACCAATACAATGAGCAGTACTTC
.	TRBJ2-3	TRBD2	TRBV15	CATSRDRGSAEGKQYF	TGTGCCACCAGCAGAGATCGCGGGAGCGCCGAAGGGAAGCAGTATTTT
many	TRBJ2-1	.	TRBV20-1	CSARDQGPRGNEQFF	TGCAGTGCTAGAGATCAGGGGCCTAGAGGCAATGAGCAGTTCTTC
few	TRBJ2-7	TRBD1	TRBV10-3	CAISGTGQGAEQYF	TGTGCCATCAGTGGGACGGGACAGGGCGCCGAGCAGTACTTC
once	TRBJ2-1	TRBD2	TRBV27	CASSLPEGLAGYWEQFF	TGTGCCAGCAGTTTACCAGAAGGACTAGCGGGATATTGGGAGCAGTTCTTC
.	TRBJ2-1	TRBD2	TRBV27	CASSPTSGRHQISNEQFF	TGTGCCAGCAGTCCGACTAGCGGGAGGCACCAAATCTCCAATGAGCAGTTCTTC
few	TRBJ2-7	.	TRBV20-1	CSARVVGRRGEQYF	TGCAGTGCTAGGGTGGTCGGACGCAGAGGCGAGCAGTACTTC
.	TRBJ1-1	.	TRBV4-1	CASSHPEADMNTEAFF	TGCGCCAGCAGCCACCCTGAGGCAGATATGAACACTGAAGCTTTCTTT
few	TRBJ2-7	.	TRBV12-3/TRBV12-4	CASSSQRASSYEQYF	TGTGCCAGCAGCTCCCAGCGGGCCAGCTCCTACGAGCAGTACTTC
few	TRBJ2-3	.	TRBV9	CASSVGTPPDTQYF	TGTGCCAGCAGCGTAGGGACTCCCCCCGATACGCAGTATTTT
.	TRBJ2-1	TRBD2	TRBV7-9	CASSLGSIAGACNEQFF	TGTGCCAGCAGCTTAGGCTCAATAGCGGGGGCCTGCAATGAGCAGTTCTTC
.	TRBJ1-5	.	TRBV28	CASSLATGAQPQHF	TGTGCCAGCAGTTTAGCCACAGGAGCTCAGCCCCAGCATTTT
.	TRBJ2-1	.	TRBV27	CASSVYRGNEQFF	TGTGCCAGCAGTGTATATCGGGGCAATGAGCAGTTCTTC
.	TRBJ2-1	.	TRBV29-1	CSVVERASYNEQFF	TGCAGCGTTGTGGAGCGGGCGTCCTACAATGAGCAGTTCTTC
.	TRBJ2-1	TRBD2	TRBV12-3/TRBV12-4	CASSTGLAGGEQFF	TGTGCCAGCAGTACGGGACTAGCGGGAGGGGAGCAGTTCTTC
.	TRBJ2-1	.	TRBV3-1	CASSPRTGGQFF	TGTGCCAGCAGCCCCCGCACCGGGGGGCAGTTCTTC
few	TRBJ2-4	TRBD1	TRBV2	CASFGQGLNIQYF	TGTGCCAGCTTTGGACAGGGATTAAACATTCAGTACTTC
few	TRBJ1-2	.	TRBV12-5	CASGLAPTNVRYGYTF	TGTGCTAGTGGTTTGGCCCCCACCAACGTACGCTATGGCTACACCTTC
.	TRBJ2-1	.	TRBV5-1	CASSYSEIGSYNEQFF	TGCGCCAGCAGCTATTCCGAGATTGGCTCCTACAATGAGCAGTTCTTC
few	TRBJ1-1	.	TRBV7-9	CASSWGGTEAFF	TGTGCCAGCAGCTGGGGAGGGACTGAAGCTTTCTTT
.	TRBJ2-1	TRBD2	TRBV12-3/TRBV12-4	CASSLGPAGYNEQFF	TGTGCCAGCAGTTTAGGACCAGCGGGATACAATGAGCAGTTCTTC
many	TRBJ2-5	.	TRBV15	CATSREIRSTQYF	TGTGCCACCAGCAGAGAGATCAGGTCTACCCAGTACTTC
few	TRBJ2-2	.	TRBV15	CATSREGINTGELFF	TGTGCCACCAGCAGAGAGGGGATAAACACCGGGGAGCTGTTTTTT
.	TRBJ1-5	.	TRBV12-3/TRBV12-4	CASTSQGWIQPQHF	TGTGCCAGCACCTCCCAGGGGTGGATTCAGCCCCAGCATTTT
.	TRBJ2-5	.	TRBV3-1	CASSQDSKETQYF	TGTGCCAGCAGCCAAGATTCAAAAGAGACCCAGTACTTC